The 10 T cell receptor beta chains in this list originate from one sample, sequenced in a study of T cells in Graves' hyperthyroidism and ophthalmopathy. RNA transcripts yielded amplified TCR beta CDR3 regions. The TCR CDR3 was amplified in a first-round RT-PCR using the HTBI primer set. From the multiplex PCR reads, TCRdb called clonotypes with MiXCR, one entry per CDR3 protein. The table records hundreds of thousands of distinct CDR3 sequences, roughly 15% of them present only once. Material for sequencing was blood. These receptors were collected from a woman aged 50 to 60 with Graves' ophthalmopathy.

This clonotype was seen at least ten times. CDR3 residues: CASSSLKSGRVVDTQYF. The CDR3 DNA reads TGTGCCAGCAGTTCGTTAAAGAGCGGGAGGGTGGTAGATACGCAGTATTTT. J is TRBJ2-3 and V is TRBV27; TRBD2 aligns across 10 bases. The CDR3 covers 17 residues. With V trimmed by 4 bases and J by 5 bases, 12 bases remained unmatched. Germline CDR1 MNHEY, CDR2 SMNVEV (reference sequence).

The sample holds a few counts of this clonotype. V is TRBV27 and J is TRBJ2-6, with unresolved D. The CDR3 sequence is 14 residues long. Germline V gene lookup returns CDR1 MNHEY and CDR2 SMNVEV (reference sequence). The germline V and J ends were trimmed by 7 bases and 4 bases, with 11 bases remaining between them. CDR3 nucleotide sequence: TGTGCCAGCAACCAAGGGCTCGGGGCCAACGTCCTGACTTTC. This codes for CASNQGLGANVLTF.

This clonotype came up many times. The CDR3 nucleotides are TGTGCCAGCAGCTTCGGGACTAGCGGGACCACAGATACGCAGTATTTT. This gives the protein CASSFGTSGTTDTQYF. The chain recombines TRBV7-9 with TRBJ2-3; TRBD2 aligns across 13 bases. There are 16 residues in the CDR3. Unmatched junction bases numbered 2, after V lost 3 bases and J lost 2 bases. From germline, CDR1 is SEHNR and CDR2 FQNEAQ (reference sequence). The full variable domain, with the rest looked up from reference TRBV7-9 and TRBJ2-3, is DTGVSQNPRHKITKRGQNVTFRCDPISEHNRLYWYRQTLGQGPEFLTYFQNEAQLEKSRLLSDRFSAERPKGSFSTLEIQRTEQGDSAMYLCASSFGTSGTTDTQYFGPGTRLTVL.

This clonotype was seen at least ten times. This chain joins TRBV11-2 and TRBJ2-7, with 9 bases aligning to TRBD2. This CDR3 is built from 16 residues. Germline CDR1 is SGHAT and CDR2 is FQNNGV. V was pared by 2 bases and J by 3 bases, with 8 bases of the junction left unmatched. The CDR3 loop reads CASSLMRREGHYEQYF. In nucleotides, the CDR3 is TGTGCCAGCAGCTTAATGAGGCGGGAGGGCCACTACGAGCAGTACTTC. Full variable domain (missing parts from reference TRBV11-2 and TRBJ2-7): EAGVAQSPRYKIIEKRQSVAFWCNPISGHATLYWYQQILGQGPKLLIQFQNNGVVDDSQLPKDRFSAERLKGVDSTLKIQPAKLEDSAVYLCASSLMRREGHYEQYFGPGTRLTVT.

The genes are TRBV28 and TRBJ1-1, with 10 nucleotides matching TRBD1. Losses at the gene ends were 6 bases for V and 0 bases for J; bases not matched to a gene: 10. Germline V gene data show CDR1 as MDHEN and CDR2 as SYDVKM. The CDR3 loop spans 17 amino acids. CDR3 coding DNA: TGTGCCAGCAGGGAATCGACAGGGGGCAAGCTGAACACTGAAGCTTTCTTT. Protein sequence: CASRESTGGKLNTEAFF.

This clonotype was detected many times. The chain recombines TRBV6-1 with TRBJ2-3; 12 bases fit TRBD2. Germline V gene lookup returns CDR1 MNHNS and CDR2 SASEGT. Trimming took 8 bases from V and 5 from J; bases not matched to a gene: 11. This CDR3 spans 16 amino acids. The CDR3 DNA reads TGTGCCAGCCATGACAGGCCTAGCGGGAGGGTAGATACGCAGTATTTT. It translates to CASHDRPSGRVDTQYF.

Ten or more counts support this clonotype. The chain links TRBV19 to TRBJ1-1; D is undetermined. The CDR3 is made up of 14 amino acids. CDR1 LNHDA and CDR2 SQIVND come from the germline V gene (reference sequence). The V and J ends lost 7 bases and 2 bases respectively, with 14 bases between them. Here the CDR3 DNA reads TGTGCCAGTACCGACCTAGAAACTAACACTGAAGCTTTCTTT. This sequence encodes CASTDLETNTEAFF.

This chain uses TRBV13 with TRBJ2-7, with 8 bases lining up with TRBD2. The length of the CDR3 is 15 residues. Germline values: CDR1 PRHDT, CDR2 FYEKMQ (reference sequence). J gave up 3 bases and V 3 bases, and 7 bases lay outside the gene matches. CDR3 DNA sequence: TGTGCCAGCAGCTTCCGGGGGGGTAATAGCTACGAGCAGTACTTC. Translated: CASSFRGGNSYEQYF.

This clonotype has at least ten counts. The chain joins TRBV3-1 to TRBJ2-3, with 9 bases aligning to TRBD2. J lost 1 base, V lost 4 bases, and 6 bases had no gene match. Germline-derived CDR1 and CDR2 are LGHDT and YNNKEL (reference sequence). This CDR3 spans 16 amino acids. The CDR3 spells CASSRIAGVRTDTQYF. The CDR3 DNA sequence: TGTGCCAGCAGCCGGATAGCGGGAGTCCGCACAGATACGCAGTATTTT.

There are many counts of this clonotype. This rearrangement joins TRBV28 to TRBJ1-5; the match to TRBD1 covers 8 bases. Trimming removed 7 bases from V and 1 base from J; junction bases left unmatched: 3. Germline CDR1 is MDHEN and CDR2 is SYDVKM. This CDR3 contains 14 residues. CDR3 coding DNA: TGTGCCAGCAACCAGGGGGCGAGCAATCAGCCCCAGCATTTT. Amino acids: CASNQGASNQPQHF.